The present T cell receptor (beta chain) was sequenced within a study of shared clonotypes between healthy human individuals. This clone was seen just once. Here immunoSEQ multiplex PCR was the method, and the copy in TCRdb shows in-frame clones only, minus some. This repertoire shows over 2 million clones, 90% to 95% found once; its top ten account for 0.13%. The CDR3 contains 15 residues. V was trimmed by 0 bases and J by 5 bases, leaving 11 bases between them. Per germline, CDR1 KGHSH and CDR2 LQKENI. This sequence was found in a man aged 18-30 years in good health. The chain employs TRBV18 and TRBJ1-5; no reliable D call. Specimen: naive CD4+ T cells sorted from blood. The sample's subset: CD45RA+ positively selected. This CDR3 is CASSPPNREDQPQHF. In DNA, the CDR3 is TGTGCCAGCTCACCACCTAATCGAGAGGATCAGCCCCAGCATTTT. Using reference TRBV18 and TRBJ1-5 for the parts outside the CDR3, the full variable domain is NAGVMQNPRHLVRRRGQEARLRCSPMKGHSHVYWYRQLPEEGLKFMVYLQKENIIDESGMPKERFSAEFPKEGPSILRIQQVVRGDSAAYFCASSPPNREDQPQHFGDGTRLSIL.